Shown below are 12 T cell receptor beta chains from a single sample sequenced in a study of breast tumors, draining lymph nodes, adjacent tissues. Axillary draining lymph nodes of breast cancer patients supplied the node samples. TCRdb re-called the multiplex PCR reads through MiXCR, storing one row per CDR3 protein. The sample contains about 120,000 distinct CDR3 sequences, 20% of which appear only once. Sequences were obtained from axillary lymph node tissue. The receptors originated from a female donor with breast cancer. Some clones in this sample may be carry-over from other donors' samples.

The sample holds many counts of this clonotype. The CDR3 sequence: CASKLAGGTFREQYF. For the CDR3, the DNA is TGTGCCAGCAAGTTAGCGGGAGGGACCTTTAGGGAGCAGTACTTC. The chain combines TRBV28 with TRBJ2-7; TRBD2 matches 11 bases. CDR3 length equals 15 residues. V was clipped by 7 bases and J by 7 bases; unmatched bases: 12. The germline gives CDR1 MDHEN, CDR2 SYDVKM.

This clonotype was detected many times. The J gene is TRBJ2-2, the V gene TRBV29-1; perhaps TRBD1 as D (6 bases). There are 19 residues in the CDR3. The germline V gene encodes CDR1 SQVTM and CDR2 ANQGSEA. V dropped 3 bases and J dropped 1 base, with 24 bases sitting between them. The CDR3 loop is CSVEVTGFKKSGNTGELFF. The CDR3 coding sequence is TGCAGCGTTGAGGTAACAGGGTTCAAGAAGAGCGGGAACACCGGGGAGCTGTTTTTT.

This clonotype has a count of ten or more. The chain is built from TRBV3-1 and TRBJ2-1; D gene unclear. V was trimmed by 2 bases and J by 7 bases, leaving 3 bases between them. Germline V gives CDR1 LGHDT, CDR2 YNNKEL (reference sequence). This CDR3 contains 11 residues. For the CDR3, the DNA is TGTGCCAGCAGCCAACGGAATGAGCAGTTCTTC. Encoded protein: CASSQRNEQFF.

Note on this clonotype: A much bigger clone sits one base away, suggesting this may be a read error. This sequence joins TRBV28 and TRBJ2-3; the D gene could be TRBD1 or TRBD2 (6 bases each). The CDR3 covers 13 residues. Germline CDR1 MDHEN, CDR2 SYDVKM. V dropped 6 bases and J dropped 8 bases, with 15 bases sitting between them. For the CDR3, the DNA is TGTGCCAGCAGGGAGGGGGTTGAAGGTACGCAGTATTTT. Protein: CASREGVEGTQYF. Looking up the rest from reference TRBV28 and TRBJ2-3 gives the full variable domain: DVKVTQSSRYLVKRTGEKVFLECVQDMDHENMFWYRQDPGLGLRLIYFSYDVKMKEKGDIPEGYSVSREKKERFSLILESASTNQTSMYLCASREGVEGTQYFGPGTRLTVL.

This clonotype has at least ten counts. The chain links TRBV6-5 to TRBJ1-6, with D perhaps matching TRBD1 (5 bases). The CDR3 totals 14 residues. Per the germline V gene, CDR1 is MNHEY and CDR2 is SVGAGI. Trimming left V 6 bases short and J 8 bases short, with 14 bases between. The CDR3 region is CASRLAREHSPLHF. The CDR3 region has the DNA TGTGCCAGCAGACTAGCCAGGGAGCATTCACCCCTCCACTTT.

This clonotype came up many times. The chain couples TRBV3-1 to TRBJ1-2; D gene uncertain. The CDR3 covers 15 residues. V lost 4 bases and J 5 bases, leaving 17 bases between the germline ends. Germline CDR1 LGHDT, CDR2 YNNKEL (reference sequence). This CDR3 is CASSLGAARRYGYTF. In DNA, the CDR3 is TGTGCCAGCAGCCTCGGCGCTGCCCGGCGGTATGGCTACACCTTC.

This clonotype was observed at least ten times. The rearrangement uses TRBV3-1 and TRBJ2-1; 12 positions agree with TRBD2. CDR3 length: 21 amino acids. Germline V gene lookup returns CDR1 LGHDT and CDR2 YNNKEL (reference sequence). J lost 3 bases, V lost 3 bases, and 18 bases had no gene match. This chain's CDR3 is CASSQGSPLAGGRGVYNEQFF. Written as DNA, the CDR3 is TGTGCCAGCAGCCAGGGGAGCCCACTAGCGGGAGGCCGGGGGGTCTACAATGAGCAGTTCTTC.

This clonotype was counted a few times. Relative to the germline gene, one junction end is altered; a read error may explain this. The J gene is TRBJ2-2, the V gene TRBV7-7; no definite D call. The CDR3 is made up of 15 amino acids. CDR1 is SSHAT, CDR2 FNYEAQ, per germline (reference sequence). Here the CDR3 DNA reads TGTGCTAGCAGCTTAGGGCCGGTGAACACCGGGGAGCTGTTTTTT. Its translation is CASSLGPVNTGELFF.

In regard to this clonotype: Just one base apart from a much larger clone, this may be a read error. This chain joins TRBV28 and TRBJ2-5, with TRBD2 as a possible D gene (7 bases). Germline V gives CDR1 MDHEN, CDR2 SYDVKM. The CDR3 is 14 amino acids. The DNA of the CDR3 is TGTGCCAGCTCTTGGGGGGGAAAGGGGGAGACCCAGCACTTC. Translating it yields CASSWGGKGETQHF. Variable domain in full (rest from reference TRBV28 and TRBJ2-5): DVKVTQSSRYLVKRTGEKVFLECVQDMDHENMFWYRQDPGLGLRLIYFSYDVKMKEKGDIPEGYSVSREKKERFSLILESASTNQTSMYLCASSWGGKGETQHFGPGTRLLVL.

This clonotype was recorded at least ten times. The J gene is TRBJ2-7, the V gene TRBV10-2, with D maybe TRBD2 (5 bases). From germline, CDR1 is WSHSY and CDR2 SAAADI. This CDR3 contains 12 residues. Between the trimmed V and J ends, which lost 11 bases and 3 bases, there was a span of 14 bases. In DNA, the CDR3 is TGCGCCGCCTCCCCCGGGGACTACGAGCAGTACTTC. Amino acid sequence: CAASPGDYEQYF.

On this clonotype: With a much larger clone just one base away, this may be a read error. The V and J genes are TRBV5-6 and TRBJ2-1, with 8 bases matching TRBD2. The germline V gene encodes CDR1 SGHDT and CDR2 YYEEEE. CDR3 length equals 12 residues. The CDR3 loop reads CASGTSPNEQLF. The CDR3 nucleotides read TGTGCCAGCGGGACTAGTCCCAATGAGCAGCTCTTC.

The V call is TRBV6-5, the J call TRBJ1-1; D might be TRBD1 (5 bases). V was trimmed by 6 bases and J by 0 bases, leaving 11 bases between them. CDR3 length: 14 amino acids. From germline, CDR1 is MNHEY and CDR2 SVGAGI. DNA of the CDR3: TGTGCCAGCAGCCTGACAGAGATGAACACTGAAGCTTTCTTT. Protein product: CASSLTEMNTEAFF.